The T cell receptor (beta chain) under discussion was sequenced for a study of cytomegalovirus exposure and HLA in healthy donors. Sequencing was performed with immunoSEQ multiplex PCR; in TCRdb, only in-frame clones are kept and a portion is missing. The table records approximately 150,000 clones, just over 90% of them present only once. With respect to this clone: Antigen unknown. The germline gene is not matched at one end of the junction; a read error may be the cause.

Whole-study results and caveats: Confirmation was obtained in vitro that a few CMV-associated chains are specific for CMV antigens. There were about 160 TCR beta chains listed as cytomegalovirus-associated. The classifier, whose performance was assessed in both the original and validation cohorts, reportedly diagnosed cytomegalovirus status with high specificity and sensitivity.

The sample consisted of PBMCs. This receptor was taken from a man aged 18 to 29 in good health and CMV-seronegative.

CDR3 region: CASNYWVAGGNEKLFF. Written as DNA, the CDR3 is TGTGCCAGCAATTACTGGGTTGCAGGGGGGAATGAAAAACTGTTTTTT. This rearrangement joins TRBV6-5 to TRBJ1-4, with 7 bases that match TRBD1. The germline gives CDR1 MNHEY, CDR2 SVGAGI. CDR3 length equals 16 residues.